This is a list of T cell receptor beta chains from one sample in a study of blood T cell repertoires in COVID-19. Here immunoSEQ multiplex PCR was the method, and the copy in TCRdb shows in-frame clones only, minus some. The table includes nearly 250,000 clones, about 82% detected once. The sequencing sample was made of PBMCs or T cells enriched from blood (not recorded which). The receptors derive from a woman aged 50 to 60 who had recovered from COVID-19. The CDR3 runs from the conserved cysteine through the conserved F or W. The D gene is left open where the match is weak. Size is stated for part of the rows, as once, few or many counts, or as a class when the clone is expanded.

cdr3_aa | cdr3_nt | j_call | d_call | clone_size | v_call
CASSGVSAGGTEAFF | TGTGCCAGCAGTGGAGTTTCGGCAGGGGGCACTGAAGCTTTCTTT | TRBJ1-1 | TRBD1 | - | TRBV2
CASSPQRGGGYTF | TGTGCCAGCAGCCCCCAGAGGGGAGGAGGCTACACCTTC | TRBJ1-2 | - | - | TRBV7-2
CASSDGPGGRYGYTF | TGTGCCAGCAGTGACGGCCCCGGGGGACGCTATGGCTACACCTTC | TRBJ1-2 | - | - | TRBV6-4
CASGLPGQAYEQYF | TGTGCTAGTGGTCTACCGGGACAGGCCTACGAGCAGTACTTC | TRBJ2-7 | TRBD1 | - | TRBV12-5
CASSYSFDRDDSPLHF | TGTGCCAGCAGTTACTCCTTCGACAGGGATGATTCACCCCTCCACTTT | TRBJ1-6 | TRBD1 | - | TRBV6-5
CASSLRGPPGELFF | TGTGCCAGCAGCCTCAGGGGCCCTCCCGGGGAGCTGTTTTTT | TRBJ2-2 | - | - | TRBV6-5
CASSIRGSTYTEAFF | TGTGCCAGTAGTATTAGGGGCAGTACCTACACTGAAGCTTTCTTT | TRBJ1-1 | - | - | TRBV19
CASSLPGGWTEAFF | TGTGCCAGTAGTCTTCCAGGCGGGTGGACTGAAGCTTTCTTT | TRBJ1-1 | - | once | TRBV19
CALDRARTSYNEQFF | TGTGCCCTCGACAGGGCCCGAACTTCCTACAATGAGCAGTTCTTC | TRBJ2-1 | TRBD1 | - | TRBV30
CASSQNAGLNSPLHF | TGCGCCAGCAGCCAAAATGCAGGGCTTAATTCACCCCTCCACTTT | TRBJ1-6 | - | - | TRBV4-1
CASTSTALNYGYTF | TGTGCCAGTACTTCGACAGCCTTAAACTATGGCTACACCTTC | TRBJ1-2 | - | once | TRBV19
CASTPWLEEDEQFF | TGTGCCAGCACCCCCTGGCTAGAGGAGGATGAGCAGTTCTTC | TRBJ2-1 | - | - | TRBV6-5
CASSRQGVTYNEQFF | TGTGCCAGCAGCAGGCAGGGGGTGACCTACAATGAGCAGTTCTTC | TRBJ2-1 | TRBD1 | - | TRBV5-4
CASSQQNTEAFF | TGCGCCAGCAGCCAACAGAACACTGAAGCTTTCTTT | TRBJ1-1 | - | - | TRBV4-1
CASSRTGGTDTQYF | TGTGCCAGCAGCCGGACAGGGGGCACAGATACGCAGTATTTT | TRBJ2-3 | TRBD1 | - | TRBV7-2
CASSSRQAANYGYTF | TGTGCCAGCAGCTCGCGACAGGCAGCTAACTATGGCTACACCTTC | TRBJ1-2 | - | - | TRBV11-2
CASSKGYGYTF | TGTGCCAGCAGCAAGGGGTATGGCTACACCTTC | TRBJ1-2 | - | - | TRBV9
CASSPFRTGSSYEQYF | TGTGCCAGTAGTCCGTTCAGGACAGGTAGCTCCTACGAGCAGTACTTC | TRBJ2-7 | TRBD1 | once | TRBV19
CASSTTRERETQYF | TGTGCCAGTAGTACAACGAGGGAACGGGAGACCCAGTACTTC | TRBJ2-5 | - | - | TRBV19
CATSAGSTGRSEAFF | TGTGCCACCAGCGCGGGTTCCACAGGGCGGTCTGAAGCTTTCTTT | TRBJ1-1 | - | - | TRBV15
CASSLEDRYTDTQYF | TGTGCCAGCAGCTTAGAGGACAGATACACAGATACGCAGTATTTT | TRBJ2-3 | - | - | TRBV7-2
CASSSGNSAGNTIYF | TGTGCCAGCAGCTCCGGGAATTCGGCTGGAAACACCATATATTTT | TRBJ1-3 | - | - | TRBV7-2
CASSPPGGRDFSNEQFF | TGTGCCAGCTCACCACCTGGTGGCAGGGATTTCAGTAATGAGCAGTTCTTC | TRBJ2-1 | - | - | TRBV18
CASSLARTGGGNTQYF | TGTGCCAGCAGTTTAGCCCGGACAGGGGGAGGAAATACGCAGTATTTT | TRBJ2-3 | TRBD1 | - | TRBV28
CASSLLGAPDYEQYF | TGTGCCAGCAGTTTATTAGGGGCCCCAGATTACGAGCAGTACTTC | TRBJ2-7 | - | - | TRBV27
CASSQDEGAANQPQHF | TGTGCCAGCAGCCAAGATGAAGGGGCAGCTAATCAGCCCCAGCATTTT | TRBJ1-5 | - | - | TRBV3-1/TRBV3-2
CASSQGPGGASYEQYF | TGTGCCAGCAGCCAAGGCCCAGGGGGCGCCTCCTACGAGCAGTACTTC | TRBJ2-7 | TRBD1 | once | TRBV3-1/TRBV3-2
CASSFPPGEGNTEAFF | TGTGCCAGCAGTTTTCCCCCAGGGGAGGGGAACACTGAAGCTTTCTTT | TRBJ1-1 | - | once | TRBV28
CATSSGQGYGYTF | TGTGCCACCAGCAGCGGACAGGGGTATGGCTACACCTTC | TRBJ1-2 | TRBD1 | - | TRBV15
CASSFTAETQYF | TGCGCCAGCAGCTTTACAGCAGAGACCCAGTACTTC | TRBJ2-5 | - | - | TRBV5-1
CASSSLAGALYEQYF | TGTGCCAGTAGCTCTCTAGCGGGAGCACTCTACGAGCAGTACTTC | TRBJ2-7 | TRBD2 | - | TRBV19
CASSLGNRGTQTQYF | TGTGCCAGCAGCTTAGGCAACAGGGGTACGCAGACCCAGTACTTC | TRBJ2-5 | TRBD1 | - | TRBV7-9
CASSFGTSGSLAKNIQYF | TGTGCCAGCAGTTTCGGGACTAGCGGGAGCCTAGCCAAAAACATTCAGTACTTC | TRBJ2-4 | TRBD2 | - | TRBV6-2/TRBV6-3
CASSPRRGAGKNIQYF | TGTGCCAGCAGTCCGCGTCGGGGGGCCGGCAAAAACATTCAGTACTTC | TRBJ2-4 | - | - | TRBV28
CASSLGTSPETQYF | TGTGCCAGTAGTCTCGGGACTAGCCCGGAGACCCAGTACTTC | TRBJ2-5 | TRBD2 | - | TRBV19
CASKRPGGDQPQHF | TGTGCCAGCAAAAGACCGGGGGGAGATCAGCCCCAGCATTTT | TRBJ1-5 | - | - | TRBV2
CASSPDRNYGYTF | TGTGCCAGCAGCCCAGACAGAAACTATGGCTACACCTTC | TRBJ1-2 | - | - | TRBV7-6